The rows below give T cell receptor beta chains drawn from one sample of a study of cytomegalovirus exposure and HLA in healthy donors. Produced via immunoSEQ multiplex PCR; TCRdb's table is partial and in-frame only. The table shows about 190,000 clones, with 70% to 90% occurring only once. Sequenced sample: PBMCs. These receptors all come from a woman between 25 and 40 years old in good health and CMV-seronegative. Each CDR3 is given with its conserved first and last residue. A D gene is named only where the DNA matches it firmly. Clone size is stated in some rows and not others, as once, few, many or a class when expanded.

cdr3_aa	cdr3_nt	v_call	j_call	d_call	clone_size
CASSLRLAEGNIQYF	TGTGCCAGCAGTCTTCGACTAGCCGAGGGAAACATTCAGTACTTC	TRBV27	TRBJ2-4	TRBD2	.
CASSLEGQGGEKLFF	TGCGCCAGCAGCTTGGAAGGTCAGGGGGGAGAAAAACTGTTTTTT	TRBV5-1	TRBJ1-4	TRBD1	.
CASSTRGETQYF	TGTGCCAGTAGTACCAGGGGAGAGACCCAGTACTTC	TRBV19	TRBJ2-5	.	.
CASSQDLSGGAFSGELFF	TGTGCCAGCAGCCAAGATCTAAGCGGGGGGGCCTTCTCCGGGGAGCTGTTTTTT	TRBV4-2	TRBJ2-2	TRBD2	.
CASRLGTSINEQFF	TGCGCCAGCAGACTCGGGACTAGTATCAATGAGCAGTTCTTC	TRBV5-1	TRBJ2-1	TRBD2	.
CASSQGGRNTIYF	TGTGCCAGCAGCCAAGGGGGCAGAAACACCATATATTTT	TRBV2	TRBJ1-3	TRBD1	few
CASSFNGGDGEQYF	TGTGCCAGCAGTTTCAACGGCGGAGACGGCGAGCAGTACTTC	TRBV27	TRBJ2-7	.	.
CASSLQGMGETQYF	TGTGCCAGCAGCTTACAGGGTATGGGAGAGACCCAGTACTTC	TRBV7-2	TRBJ2-5	.	.
CASSPSRGPRGNTEAFF	TGTGCCAGCAGTCCGAGTCGGGGCCCCAGGGGGAACACTGAAGCTTTCTTT	TRBV28	TRBJ1-1	.	.
CASSLVTGLNTEAFF	TGCGCCAGCAGCTTGGTCACAGGGTTGAACACTGAAGCTTTCTTT	TRBV5-1	TRBJ1-1	.	.
CASSLARNTEAFF	TGTGCTAGCAGCTTAGCTCGGAACACTGAAGCTTTCTTT	TRBV7-7	TRBJ1-1	.	.
CASSYSDSPTGELFF	TGTGCCAGCAGTTATTCGGACAGCCCCACCGGGGAGCTGTTTTTT	TRBV6-6	TRBJ2-2	.	.
CASSQGSGANVLTF	TGTGCCAGTTCGCAGGGTTCTGGGGCCAACGTCCTGACTTTC	TRBV19	TRBJ2-6	.	.
CASSFDTEAFF	TGTGCCAGCAGCTTCGACACTGAAGCTTTCTTT	TRBV7-9	TRBJ1-1	.	few
CASSPKNREETQYF	TGTGCCAGCAGCCCGAAGAACAGGGAAGAGACCCAGTACTTC	TRBV9	TRBJ2-5	.	.
CASSGSINRYNEQFF	TGTGCCTCCTCTGGGAGCATAAACCGTTACAATGAGCAGTTCTTC	TRBV6-6	TRBJ2-1	.	.
CASSYLGGSPRETQYF	TGTGCCAGCAGCTATCTGGGGGGGTCGCCTCGCGAGACCCAGTACTTC	TRBV7-9	TRBJ2-5	TRBD2	.
CSAAGRGTEAFF	TGCAGCGCGGCCGGGCGCGGGACTGAAGCTTTCTTT	TRBV29-1	TRBJ1-1	.	few
CASSLEAPGQNYEQYF	TGTGCCAGCAGCCTAGAAGCCCCGGGACAGAACTACGAGCAGTACTTC	TRBV11-2	TRBJ2-7	TRBD1	.
CASSLAATGGYEQYF	TGTGCCAGCAGCTTAGCGGCGACAGGGGGCTACGAGCAGTACTTC	TRBV7-6	TRBJ2-7	TRBD1	.
CASRAPGGGGDGYTF	TGTGCCAGCAGGGCACCGGGGGGTGGTGGGGATGGCTACACCTTC	TRBV6-5	TRBJ1-2	.	.
CASRRDRMNEQYF	TGTGCCAGCAGGCGGGACAGAATGAACGAGCAGTACTTC	TRBV5-6	TRBJ2-7	.	.
CASSRELAGGGEQFF	TGTGCCAGCAGTCGAGAACTAGCGGGAGGTGGTGAGCAGTTCTTC	TRBV2	TRBJ2-1	TRBD2	.
CASSLDRANTGELFF	TGCGCCAGCAGCTTGGACAGGGCGAACACCGGGGAGCTGTTTTTT	TRBV5-1	TRBJ2-2	.	once
CASSLREGGKNIQYF	TGTGCCAGCAGCTTACGGGAGGGGGGCAAAAACATTCAGTACTTC	TRBV7-2	TRBJ2-4	TRBD2	.
CASSSIGTGWDLGYGYTF	TGTGCCAGCAGCTCAATCGGGACAGGGTGGGATTTAGGCTATGGCTACACCTTC	TRBV7-9	TRBJ1-2	TRBD1	.
CASSRTGGEQYF	TGTGCCAGCAGTCGGACAGGGGGGGAGCAGTACTTC	TRBV11-2	TRBJ2-5	TRBD1	few
CASSYEPNTGELFF	TGTGCCAGCAGTTACGAGCCGAACACCGGGGAGCTGTTTTTT	TRBV6-5	TRBJ2-2	.	once
CASTPRTASGKYEQYF	TGTGCCAGCACCCCCCGGACGGCTAGCGGAAAATACGAGCAGTACTTC	TRBV25-1	TRBJ2-7	TRBD2	.
CASSLRQDGAYGYTF	TGTGCCAGCAGCTTGAGACAGGACGGTGCCTATGGCTACACCTTC	TRBV5-6	TRBJ1-2	.	.
CASSVKRAKSSGNTIYF	TGTGCCAGCAGTGTAAAGCGTGCCAAGAGCTCTGGAAACACCATATATTTT	TRBV27	TRBJ1-3	.	.